The 8 T cell receptor beta chains presented below share a single source sample, sequenced in a study of T cells in tumors after PD-1 blockade. Clones were read by immunoSEQ multiplex PCR, and TCRdb kept only the in-frame ones, dropping some. The profile shows approximately 60,000 clones, approximately 74% of them singletons. The specimen comprised PBMCs, sampled after anti-PD-1 treatment. The origin of the receptors is a human donor with basal cell carcinoma.

The chain employs TRBV29-1 and TRBJ2-1, with a tentative D call TRBD2 (5 bases). The germline V and J ends were trimmed by 8 bases and 7 bases, with 18 bases remaining between them. This CDR3 has 13 residues. Germline V gene data show CDR1 as SQVTM and CDR2 as ANQGSEA. The CDR3 DNA follows: TGCAGCCCCCGCGGAGGACCAAGAAATGAGCAGTTCTTC. Its protein product is CSPRGGPRNEQFF.

The chain links TRBV7-2 to TRBJ2-1; 10 bases fit TRBD2. The length of the CDR3 is 16 residues. The germline V gene encodes CDR1 SGHTA and CDR2 FQGNSA. V gave up 4 bases and J gave up 9 bases; unmatched junction bases: 12. The CDR3 loop is CASSSSSGGLGGEQFF. In DNA, the CDR3 is TGTGCCAGCAGCTCGAGTAGCGGGGGGCTCGGGGGTGAGCAGTTCTTC.

The chain's CDR3 is CASKTGGGNNSPLHF. In DNA form, the CDR3 reads TGTGCCAGCAAGACAGGGGGCGGTAATAATTCACCCCTCCACTTT. The V and J genes are TRBV5-5 and TRBJ1-6; 10 bases are a match to TRBD1. Germline V gives CDR1 SGHKS, CDR2 YYEKEE (reference sequence). Trimming cost V 6 bases and J 5 bases; bases outside gene matches: 5. The CDR3 is 15 amino acids.

CDR3: CASSFWGGTGELFF. For the CDR3, the DNA is TGTGCCAGCAGTTTTTGGGGGGGTACCGGGGAGCTGTTTTTT. V is TRBV27 and J is TRBJ2-2; TRBD2 aligns across 7 bases. The CDR3 consists of 14 residues. The V gene end was trimmed by 3 bases and the J gene end by 5 bases; junction bases not matched to a gene: 3. Per the germline V gene, CDR1 is MNHEY and CDR2 is SMNVEV (reference sequence).

This clone occurred once. The V gene is TRBV4-1, the J gene TRBJ1-3; D not certain. Trimming left V 0 bases short and J 0 bases short, with 12 bases between. The CDR3 extends over 17 amino acids. Germline V gene data show CDR1 as MGHRA and CDR2 as YSYEKL. The CDR3 DNA reads TGCGCCAGCAGCCAAGATAAAACACCGAACTCTGGAAACACCATATATTTT. As protein: CASSQDKTPNSGNTIYF.

The chain uses TRBV30 and TRBJ1-2; D is possibly TRBD1 (5 bases). Trimming pared 5 bases from V and 5 bases from J, leaving 15 bases between. The CDR3 has 13 residues. Germline values: CDR1 GTSNPN, CDR2 SVGIG (reference sequence). CDR3 coding DNA: TGTGCCTGGGTTACCCTGGACAAGTATGGCTACACCTTC. It yields the protein CAWVTLDKYGYTF.

The J gene is TRBJ2-1, the V gene TRBV9; D uncertain. The length of the CDR3 is 13 residues. Per the germline V gene, CDR1 is SGDLS and CDR2 is YYNGEE. V lost 1 base to trimming and J lost 4 bases, with 6 bases between them. Here the CDR3 reads CASSVRQYNEQFF. The CDR3 DNA sequence: TGTGCCAGCAGCGTAAGGCAGTACAATGAGCAGTTCTTC. The complete variable domain, with remaining parts taken from reference TRBV9 and TRBJ2-1, reads DSGVTQTPKHLITATGQRVTLRCSPRSGDLSVYWYQQSLDQGLQFLIQYYNGEERAKGNILERFSAQQFPDLHSELNLSSLELGDSALYFCASSVRQYNEQFFGPGTRLTVL.

This clone has just a few counts. This rearrangement joins TRBV7-9 to TRBJ2-7; 8 bases match TRBD2. CDR3 length: 16 amino acids. V shed 3 bases and J 1 base; nucleotides not matched to a gene: 8. Germline V gene data show CDR1 as SEHNR and CDR2 as FQNEAQ (reference sequence). CDR3 bases: TGTGCCAGCAGCTTTTTACCGGGACTAGAATCCTACGAGCAGTACTTC. Protein sequence: CASSFLPGLESYEQYF. Full variable domain (remainder filled in from reference TRBV7-9 and TRBJ2-7): DTGVSQNPRHKITKRGQNVTFRCDPISEHNRLYWYRQTLGQGPEFLTYFQNEAQLEKSRLLSDRFSAERPKGSFSTLEIQRTEQGDSAMYLCASSFLPGLESYEQYFGPGTRLTVT.